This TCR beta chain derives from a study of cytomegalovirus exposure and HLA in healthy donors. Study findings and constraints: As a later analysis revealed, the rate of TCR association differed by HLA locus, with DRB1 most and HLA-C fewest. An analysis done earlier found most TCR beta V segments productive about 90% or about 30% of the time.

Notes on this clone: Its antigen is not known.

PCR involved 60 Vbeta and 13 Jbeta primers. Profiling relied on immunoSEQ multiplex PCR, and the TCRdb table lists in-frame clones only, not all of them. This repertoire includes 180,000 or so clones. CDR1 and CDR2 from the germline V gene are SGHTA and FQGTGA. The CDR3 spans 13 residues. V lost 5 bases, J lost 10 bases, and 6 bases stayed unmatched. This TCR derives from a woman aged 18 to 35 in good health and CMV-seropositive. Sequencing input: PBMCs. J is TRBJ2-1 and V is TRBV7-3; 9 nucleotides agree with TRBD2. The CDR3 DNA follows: TGTGCCAGCAGCCCCCCAGCGGGAGGCGAGCAGTTCTTC. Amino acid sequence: CASSPPAGGEQFF.